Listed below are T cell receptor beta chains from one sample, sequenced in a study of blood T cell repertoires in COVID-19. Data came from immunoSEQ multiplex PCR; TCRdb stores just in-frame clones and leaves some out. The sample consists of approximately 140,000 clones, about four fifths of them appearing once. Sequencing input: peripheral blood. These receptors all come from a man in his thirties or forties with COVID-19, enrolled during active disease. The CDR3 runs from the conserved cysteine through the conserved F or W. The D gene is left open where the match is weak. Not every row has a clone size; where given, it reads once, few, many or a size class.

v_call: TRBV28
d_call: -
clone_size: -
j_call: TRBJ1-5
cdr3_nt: TGTGCCAGCAGTTTAGGGCAGGGAAGGGGCAATCAGCCCCAGCATTTT
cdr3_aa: CASSLGQGRGNQPQHF

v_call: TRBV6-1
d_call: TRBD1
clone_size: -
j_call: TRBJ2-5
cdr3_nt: TGTGCCAGCAGTGTTTCAGTGGACAGGGTCAGGGAGACCCAGTACTTC
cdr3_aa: CASSVSVDRVRETQYF

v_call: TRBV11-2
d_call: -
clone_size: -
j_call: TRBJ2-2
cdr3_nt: TGTGCCAGCAGCCCGTTTAGCGCGGACACCGGGGAGCTGTTTTTT
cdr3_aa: CASSPFSADTGELFF

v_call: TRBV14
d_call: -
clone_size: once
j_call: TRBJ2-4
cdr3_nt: TGTGCCAGCAGCTTTGGAGGGGTCAAAAACATTCAGTACTTC
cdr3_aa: CASSFGGVKNIQYF

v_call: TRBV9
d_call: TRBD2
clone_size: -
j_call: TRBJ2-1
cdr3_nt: TGTGCCAGCAGCGTAGTTCCGGGAGGGGGCAATGAGCAGTTCTTC
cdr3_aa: CASSVVPGGGNEQFF

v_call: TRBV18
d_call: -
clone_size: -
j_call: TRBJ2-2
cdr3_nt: TGTGCCAGCTCACCAGCGCTGATCACCGGGGAGCTGTTTTTT
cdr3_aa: CASSPALITGELFF

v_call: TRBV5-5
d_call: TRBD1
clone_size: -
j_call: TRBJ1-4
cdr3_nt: TGTGCCAGCAGCTCACAGGGGGGTAATGAAAAACTGTTTTTT
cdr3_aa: CASSSQGGNEKLFF

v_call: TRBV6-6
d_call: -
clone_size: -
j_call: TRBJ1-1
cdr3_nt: TGTGCCAGCAGTTACGGGGGGGAAGACACTGAAGCTTTCTTT
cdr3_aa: CASSYGGEDTEAFF

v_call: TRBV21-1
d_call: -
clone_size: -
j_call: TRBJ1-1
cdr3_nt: TGTGCCAGCACCCCCCCTATGGGGGGGGTTTTAAGGGGGAACACTGAAGCTTTCTTT
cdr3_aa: CASTPPMGGVLRGNTEAFF

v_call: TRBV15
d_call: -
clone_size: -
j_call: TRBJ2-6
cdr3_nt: TGTGCCACCACGGCGGCGGGGGCCAACGTCCTGACTTTC
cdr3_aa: CATTAAGANVLTF

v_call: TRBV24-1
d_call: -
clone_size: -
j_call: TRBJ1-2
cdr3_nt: TGTGCCACCAGTGATTATACGGGAGAAGGCTACACCTTC
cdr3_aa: CATSDYTGEGYTF

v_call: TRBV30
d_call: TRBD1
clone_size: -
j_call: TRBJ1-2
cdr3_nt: TGTGCCTGGAGCGGGGACAGGCCCCGGGGTGGCTACACCTTC
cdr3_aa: CAWSGDRPRGGYTF

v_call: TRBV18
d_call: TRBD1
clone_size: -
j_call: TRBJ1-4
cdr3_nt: TGTGCCAGCTCCGGACAGGGACCCACTAATGAAAAACTGTTTTTT
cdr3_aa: CASSGQGPTNEKLFF

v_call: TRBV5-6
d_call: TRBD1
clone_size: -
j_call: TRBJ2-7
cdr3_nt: TGTGCCAGCAGCCGTGAGACAGGGGAGGCGTACGAGCAGTACTTC
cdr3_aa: CASSRETGEAYEQYF

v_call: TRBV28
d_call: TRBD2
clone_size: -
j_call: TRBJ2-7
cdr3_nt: TGTGCCAGCAGTTCCCCCGGGGGGGGAAACGAGCAGTACTTC
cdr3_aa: CASSSPGGGNEQYF

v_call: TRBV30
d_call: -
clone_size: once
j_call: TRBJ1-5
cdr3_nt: TGTGCCTGTGGTAGCGGAGGGAATCAGCCCCAGCATTTT
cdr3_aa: CACGSGGNQPQHF

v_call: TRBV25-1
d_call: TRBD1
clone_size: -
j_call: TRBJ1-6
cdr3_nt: TGTGCCAGCATAGAGCAGGGGGCGAAGTCACCCCTCCACTTT
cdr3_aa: CASIEQGAKSPLHF

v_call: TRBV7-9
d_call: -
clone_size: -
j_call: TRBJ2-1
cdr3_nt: TGTGCCAGCAGCTTACAACGAGGTCACAATGAGCAGTTCTTC
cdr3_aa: CASSLQRGHNEQFF

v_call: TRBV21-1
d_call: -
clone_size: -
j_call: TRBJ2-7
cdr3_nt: TGTGCCAGCAGCAAAGCTTCGACGGAGAGCTCCTACGAGCAGTACTTC
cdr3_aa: CASSKASTESSYEQYF

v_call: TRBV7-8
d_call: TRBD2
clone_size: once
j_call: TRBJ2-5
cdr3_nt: TGTGCCAGCAGCCCGGGAGGGCGCAGAGAGACCCAGTACTTC
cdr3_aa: CASSPGGRRETQYF

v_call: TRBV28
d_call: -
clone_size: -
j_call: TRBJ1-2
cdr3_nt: TGTGCCAGCAGAGCAGGGGCTTTGCCTGGCTACACCTTC
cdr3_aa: CASRAGALPGYTF

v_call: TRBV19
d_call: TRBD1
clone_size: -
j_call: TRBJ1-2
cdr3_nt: TGTGCCAGTAGTAAACAGGGGAATGGCTACACCTTC
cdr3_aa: CASSKQGNGYTF

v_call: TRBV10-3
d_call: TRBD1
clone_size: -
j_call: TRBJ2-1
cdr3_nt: TGTGCCATCAGTGGGACAGGCTCCAATGAGCAGTTCTTC
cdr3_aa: CAISGTGSNEQFF

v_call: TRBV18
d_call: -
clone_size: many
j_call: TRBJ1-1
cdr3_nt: TGTGCCAGCTCACCATCTGGCGCGGACACTGAAGCTTTCTTT
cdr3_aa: CASSPSGADTEAFF

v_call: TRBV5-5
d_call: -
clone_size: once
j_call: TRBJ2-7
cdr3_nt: TGTGCCAGCAGCTTGGCCGCCAGCGTCTCCTACGAGCAGTACTTC
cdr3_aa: CASSLAASVSYEQYF

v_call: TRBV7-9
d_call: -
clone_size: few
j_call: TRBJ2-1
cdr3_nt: TGTGCCAGCAGCCGGGGGGCGGGAAGCTCCTACAATGAGCAGTTCTTC
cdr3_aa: CASSRGAGSSYNEQFF

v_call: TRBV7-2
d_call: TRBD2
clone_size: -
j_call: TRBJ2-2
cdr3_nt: TGTGCCAGCAGCTACGGGACTAGCGGTTCAATGGAGCTGTTTTTT
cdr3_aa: CASSYGTSGSMELFF

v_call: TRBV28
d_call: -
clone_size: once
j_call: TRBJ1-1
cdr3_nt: TGTGCCGCCGGGGCGGGAGTGGCAGGGAACACTGAAGCTTTCTTT
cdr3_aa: CAAGAGVAGNTEAFF

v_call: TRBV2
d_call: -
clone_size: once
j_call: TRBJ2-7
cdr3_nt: TGTGCCAGCAGCCCGAACAGGGCCTACGAGCAGTACTTC
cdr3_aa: CASSPNRAYEQYF

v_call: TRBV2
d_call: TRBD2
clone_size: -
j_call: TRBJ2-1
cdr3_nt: TGTGCCAGCACCCTGACTAGCGATGGGGCCCCCCCCTACAATGAGCAGTTCTTC
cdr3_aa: CASTLTSDGAPPYNEQFF

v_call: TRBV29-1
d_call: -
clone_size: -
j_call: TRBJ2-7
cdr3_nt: TGCAGCGGGACCAACAGGAACGAGCAGTACTTC
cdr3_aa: CSGTNRNEQYF

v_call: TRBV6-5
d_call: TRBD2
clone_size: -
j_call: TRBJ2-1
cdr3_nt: TGTGCCAGCAGGCGTACTAGCGGGACTTACAATGAGCAGTTCTTC
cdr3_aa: CASRRTSGTYNEQFF

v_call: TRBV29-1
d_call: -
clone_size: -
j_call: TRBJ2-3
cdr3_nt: TGCAGCGTGGGGGATCTAGCGACGCAGTATTTT
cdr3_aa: CSVGDLATQYF

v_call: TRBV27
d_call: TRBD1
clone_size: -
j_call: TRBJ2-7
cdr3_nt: TGTGCCAGCAGTTTAACGAATTTACAGGGGGCGCGGGACTACGAGCAGTACTTC
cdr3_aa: CASSLTNLQGARDYEQYF

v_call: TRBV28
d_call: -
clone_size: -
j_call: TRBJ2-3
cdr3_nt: TGTGCCAGCAGTTTACCGGGGATAACCACAGATACGCAGTATTTT
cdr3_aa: CASSLPGITTDTQYF

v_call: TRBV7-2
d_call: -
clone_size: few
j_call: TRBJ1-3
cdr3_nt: TGTGCCAGCAGTCGAGGGTTGTCGGCTGGAAACACCATATATTTT
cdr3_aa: CASSRGLSAGNTIYF

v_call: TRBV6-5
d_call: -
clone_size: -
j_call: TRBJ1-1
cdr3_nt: TGTGCCAGCAGGCGGATCACTGAAGCTTTCTTT
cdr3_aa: CASRRITEAFF

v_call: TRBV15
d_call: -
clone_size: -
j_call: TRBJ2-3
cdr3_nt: TGTGCCACCAGCAGACGGGTTTCGCGGGATACGCAGTATTTT
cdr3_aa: CATSRRVSRDTQYF

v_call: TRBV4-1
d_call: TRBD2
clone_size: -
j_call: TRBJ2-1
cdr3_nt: TGCGCCAGCAGCCGATTAGCGGGAGCAGGTGATGAGCAGTTCTTC
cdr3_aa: CASSRLAGAGDEQFF

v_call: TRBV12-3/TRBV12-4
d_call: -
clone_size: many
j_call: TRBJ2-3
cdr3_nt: TGTGCCAGCAGTTTACAGGGTACGCAGTATTTT
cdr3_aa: CASSLQGTQYF

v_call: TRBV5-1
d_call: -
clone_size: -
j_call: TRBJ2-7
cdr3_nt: TGCGCCAGCAGCTTGCCTGCGACAGCTATTTACGAGCAGTACTTC
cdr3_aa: CASSLPATAIYEQYF

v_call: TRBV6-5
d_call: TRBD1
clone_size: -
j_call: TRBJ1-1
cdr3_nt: TGTGCCAGTAAACAGGGGTTCACTGAAGCTTTCTTT
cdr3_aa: CASKQGFTEAFF

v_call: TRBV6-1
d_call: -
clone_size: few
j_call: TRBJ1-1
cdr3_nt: TGTGCCAGCAGTGAAGAGGGGCACACTGAAGCTTTCTTT
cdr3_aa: CASSEEGHTEAFF

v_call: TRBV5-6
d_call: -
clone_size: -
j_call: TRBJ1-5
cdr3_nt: TGTGCCAGCAGCAATCAGCGGAGGGAGCCCCAGCATTTT
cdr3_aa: CASSNQRREPQHF